Listed here are 10 T cell receptor beta chains from one sample, sequenced in a study of cytomegalovirus exposure and HLA in healthy donors. The PCR ran on 60 Vbeta and 13 Jbeta primers. The repertoire was sequenced with immunoSEQ multiplex PCR; TCRdb's copy has only in-frame clones and lacks some. The sample shows 120,000 to 150,000 clones, 68% of them seen only once. Input material: PBMCs. These receptors came from a man in his sixties in good health and CMV-seronegative.

This clone was seen only a few times. This sequence joins TRBV21-1 and TRBJ1-2; no DNA check was done on the table's D call, TRBD1. TRBV21-1 is recorded as a pseudogene. CDR3 size: 12 residues. The CDR3 coding sequence is TGTGCCAGCCGGCACAGGCATGATGGCTACACCTTC. It yields the protein CASRHRHDGYTF.

The gene calls are TRBV7-3 and TRBJ2-1; D not resolved. There are 14 residues in the CDR3. Germline V gene data show CDR1 as SGHTA and CDR2 as FQGTGA. With 7 bases removed from V and 5 bases from J, the gap between germline ends came to 15 bases. CDR3 region: CASKLLPLDNEQFF. In nucleotides, the CDR3 is TGTGCCAGCAAGTTACTCCCCCTCGACAATGAGCAGTTCTTC.

The chain uses TRBV5-6 and TRBJ2-5; 7 positions agree with TRBD1. Trimming removed 2 bases from V and 2 bases from J; junction bases left unmatched: 6. CDR3 length equals 15 residues. Germline CDR1 reads SGHDT; CDR2 reads YYEEEE. In nucleotides, the CDR3 is TGTGCCAGCAGCTTTCGGGACAGCCTTCAAGAGACCCAGTACTTC. Amino acids: CASSFRDSLQETQYF.

The rearrangement links TRBV2 to TRBJ2-7, with 7 positions matching TRBD1. This CDR3 region has 14 residues. V trimming: 9 bases; J trimming: 2 bases; junction bases outside the gene matches: 10. CDR1 SNHLY and CDR2 FYNNEI come from the germline V gene. DNA of the CDR3: TGTGCCAGTAACCTGGGACAGCTAACCTACGAGCAGTACTTC. Residues: CASNLGQLTYEQYF.

The chain joins TRBV5-1 to TRBJ1-1, with D tentatively TRBD1 (6 bases). Germline V lookup: CDR1 SGHRS, CDR2 YFSETQ. V lost 4 bases to trimming and J lost 4 bases, with 14 bases between them. This CDR3 contains 14 residues. The CDR3 spells CASSDQGYGTEAFF. DNA for the CDR3: TGCGCCAGCAGCGATCAGGGGTACGGCACTGAAGCTTTCTTT.

CDR3 sequence reads: CASRSTGSNTEAFF. CDR3 in DNA: TGTGCCAGTAGATCGACAGGATCGAACACTGAAGCTTTCTTT. This chain joins TRBV19 and TRBJ1-1; possibly TRBD1 for D (6 bases). V was cut by 6 bases and J by 1 base, with 12 bases left in between. CDR3 length equals 14 residues. CDR1 is LNHDA and CDR2 is SQIVND in the germline V gene (reference sequence).

There are a few counts of this clone. J is TRBJ2-1 and V is TRBV5-6; 15 nucleotides line up with TRBD2. CDR3 length: 18 amino acids. Germline loops: CDR1 SGHDT, CDR2 YYEEEE. J was trimmed by 1 base and V by 0 bases; bases with no gene match: 2. In nucleotides, the CDR3 is TGTGCCAGCAGCTTGGGGGGACTAGCGGGAGGATCCTACAATGAGCAGTTCTTC. It yields the protein CASSLGGLAGGSYNEQFF.

The chain is built from TRBV15 and TRBJ1-1; 7 bases match TRBD1. Looked up from germline, CDR1 is LNHNV and CDR2 is YYDKDF (reference sequence). V lost 8 bases, J lost 3 bases, and 9 bases stayed unmatched. This CDR3 comprises 14 residues. CDR3 sequence: CATGPRGRYTEAFF. DNA for the CDR3: TGTGCCACCGGTCCCAGGGGGAGGTACACTGAAGCTTTCTTT.

The chain combines TRBV5-1 with TRBJ2-7; D is perhaps TRBD1 (7 bases). The CDR3 contains 15 residues. Trimming left V 2 bases short and J 1 base short, with 13 bases between. Germline V gives CDR1 SGHRS, CDR2 YFSETQ. The chain's CDR3 is CASSLRQGGSYEQYF. Here the CDR3 DNA reads TGCGCCAGCAGCTTAAGGCAGGGGGGTTCCTACGAGCAGTACTTC. Combining the CDR3 with reference TRBV5-1 and TRBJ2-7 gives the whole variable domain KAGVTQTPRYLIKTRGQQVTLSCSPISGHRSVSWYQQTPGQGLQFLFEYFSETQRNKGNFPGRFSGRQFSNSRSEMNVSTLELGDSALYLCASSLRQGGSYEQYFGPGTRLTVT.

J is TRBJ2-7 and V is TRBV4-3; TRBD1 matches at 8 bases. The germline CDR1 and CDR2 sequences are LGHNA and YSLEER. Trimming took 4 bases from V and 0 from J; bases not matched to a gene: 2. The CDR3 is made up of 14 amino acids. Here the CDR3 reads CASSRDRTSYEQYF. The CDR3 DNA reads TGCGCCAGCAGCCGGGACAGGACCTCCTACGAGCAGTACTTC.